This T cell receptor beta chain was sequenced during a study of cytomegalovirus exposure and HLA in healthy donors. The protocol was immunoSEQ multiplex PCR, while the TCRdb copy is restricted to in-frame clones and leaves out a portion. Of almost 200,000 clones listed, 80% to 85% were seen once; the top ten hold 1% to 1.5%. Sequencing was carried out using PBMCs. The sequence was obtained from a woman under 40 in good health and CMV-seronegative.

CDR3 DNA sequence: TGTGCCAGCAGCTTAGGCATCACAGGGACCACTGAAGCTTTCTTT. Protein: CASSLGITGTTEAFF. The chain combines TRBV13 with TRBJ1-1, with a possible D match to TRBD1 (6 bases). Germline V gives CDR1 PRHDT, CDR2 FYEKMQ (reference sequence). Trimming removed 0 bases at V and 4 bases at J, with 12 bases between. The CDR3 runs to 15 residues.